These T cell receptor beta chains were read from a single sample in a study of blood T cell repertoires in COVID-19. Repertoires were generated with immunoSEQ multiplex PCR, while TCRdb's copy carries only in-frame clones and drops some. The data show about 250,000 clones, more than 75% seen once. Sequenced material: PBMCs or T cells enriched from blood (not recorded which). These receptors all come from a man in his forties or fifties who had recovered from COVID-19. Both conserved end residues are part of each CDR3. The D gene is left open where the match is weak. Not every row has a clone size; where given, it reads once, few, many or a size class.

>TRBV28|TRBJ1-1|once|NA
CAVQDTLNTEAFF
TGTGCCGTCCAGGACACTCTGAACACTGAAGCTTTCTTT
>TRBV5-8|TRBJ1-5|NA|NA
CASSSRLGGFTQPQHF
TGTGCCAGCAGCTCGAGGTTGGGGGGGTTCACTCAGCCCCAGCATTTT
>TRBV6-5|TRBJ2-5|once|TRBD1
CASRNSGTGAETQYF
TGTGCCAGCAGAAACTCCGGGACAGGGGCCGAGACCCAGTACTTC
>TRBV7-8|TRBJ1-1|NA|NA
CASSLARYTEAFF
TGTGCCAGCAGCTTAGCCAGGTACACTGAAGCTTTCTTT
>TRBV5-4|TRBJ2-2|NA|NA
CASSLAGAGAGELFF
TGTGCCAGCAGCCTGGCGGGCGCAGGGGCCGGGGAGCTGTTTTTT
>TRBV10-3|TRBJ2-1|NA|TRBD2
CAIRVPGQGLAGNFYNEQFF
TGTGCCATCAGGGTCCCGGGACAGGGACTAGCGGGAAATTTCTACAATGAGCAGTTCTTC
>TRBV5-1|TRBJ1-5|NA|TRBD1
CASSYGTDPSNQPQHF
TGCGCCAGCAGCTACGGGACAGACCCTAGCAATCAGCCCCAGCATTTT
>TRBV2|TRBJ2-3|NA|NA
CAARMYTDTQYF
TGTGCCGCCAGGATGTACACAGATACGCAGTATTTT
>TRBV9|TRBJ1-5|few|NA
CASSVSGNNQPQHF
TGTGCCAGCAGCGTTTCAGGGAACAATCAGCCCCAGCATTTT
>TRBV29-1|TRBJ1-1|NA|TRBD1
CSVKTGGNTEAFF
TGCAGCGTGAAAACAGGGGGGAACACTGAAGCTTTCTTT
>TRBV27|TRBJ2-1|once|NA
CASSTLGVNEQFF
TGTGCCAGCAGTACCTTAGGGGTCAATGAGCAGTTCTTC
>TRBV5-5|TRBJ2-7|NA|TRBD2
CASSLELALDEQYF
TGTGCCAGCAGCTTGGAACTAGCGCTGGACGAGCAGTACTTC
>TRBV7-2|TRBJ1-5|NA|NA
CASSLAVGSQPQHF
TGTGCCAGCAGCTTAGCCGTGGGGAGTCAGCCCCAGCATTTT
>TRBV2|TRBJ2-3|NA|NA
CASSEPGTPKGDTQYF
TGTGCCAGCAGTGAACCGGGGACTCCGAAGGGAGATACGCAGTATTTT
>TRBV6-1|TRBJ2-7|NA|NA
CASSEMGLFYEQYF
TGTGCCAGCAGTGAAATGGGGCTGTTCTACGAGCAGTACTTC
>TRBV19|TRBJ1-1|NA|NA
CASSAKRDVGEAFF
TGTGCCAGTAGTGCGAAACGGGATGTTGGTGAAGCTTTCTTT
>TRBV28|TRBJ1-4|NA|TRBD1
CASRQGSVGEKLFF
TGTGCCAGCAGACAGGGGTCGGTCGGTGAAAAACTGTTTTTT
>TRBV19|TRBJ1-1|NA|TRBD1
CASSPRTGGFNTEAFF
TGTGCCAGTAGTCCACGGACAGGGGGCTTTAACACTGAAGCTTTCTTT
>TRBV29-1|TRBJ2-2|NA|NA
CSVESGFNTGELFF
TGCAGCGTTGAATCGGGTTTTAACACCGGGGAGCTGTTTTTT
>TRBV3-1/TRBV3-2|TRBJ2-5|once|TRBD2
CASSPNGLAGGNRETQYF
TGTGCCAGCAGCCCCAATGGGCTAGCGGGAGGTAATCGGGAGACCCAGTACTTC
>TRBV7-9|TRBJ1-2|NA|NA
CASSSRDYGYTF
TGTGCCAGCAGCTCCCGGGACTATGGCTACACCTTC
>TRBV14|TRBJ1-1|NA|NA
CASSQVRGNTNTEAFF
TGTGCCAGCAGCCAAGTTCGAGGAAATACAAACACTGAAGCTTTCTTT
>TRBV5-1|TRBJ2-7|NA|TRBD2
CASSLGTSGISYEQYF
TGCGCCAGCAGCTTGGGGACTAGCGGTATCTCCTACGAGCAGTACTTC
>TRBV7-9|TRBJ2-1|once|TRBD1
CASGLQGESYNEQFF
TGTGCCAGCGGGTTACAGGGGGAGTCTTACAATGAGCAGTTCTTC